The clone carrying this TCR beta chain was seen only once. Authors' processing steps: Amplification from reference gene primers served as the basis for estimated nucleated cell counts. Measured with immunoSEQ multiplex PCR; TCRdb has only the in-frame clones, and not every one. That table gives V, J and clone size, and the DNA gave D and trimming. This sample has fewer than 350,000 clones; more than 75% occur once, and the top ten carry roughly 8%. This entry is derived from a study of blood T cell repertoires in COVID-19. Study-wide background: Collection of acute and convalescent COVID-19 samples took place in the United States, Italy and Spain. PBMCs, B-cell-depleted T cells, or T cells provided the cDNA or gDNA that made up the material.

The CDR3 totals 15 residues. Per the germline V gene, CDR1 is DFQATT and CDR2 is SNEGSKA (reference sequence). Unmatched junction bases numbered 4, after V lost 3 bases and J lost 0 bases. The receptor was isolated from a woman in her fifties or sixties who had recovered from COVID-19. The chain recombines TRBV20-1 with TRBJ2-3; TRBD1 aligns across 9 bases. Sequenced material: peripheral blood. This chain's CDR3 is CSASEQGASTDTQYF. The CDR3 DNA reads TGCAGTGCTAGTGAACAGGGGGCTAGCACAGATACGCAGTATTTT.